These T cell receptor beta chains were read from a single sample in a study of metastatic and nonmetastatic thyroid tumors. TCRdb re-processed the PCR reads through MiXCR. The table has roughly 83,000 clones, just under 15% seen once. What was sequenced was blood. The receptors here all came from a female donor with papillary thyroid cancer or a benign thyroid nodule (not recorded which). Some clones in this sample may be carry-over from other donors' samples. Each CDR3 is given with its conserved first and last residue. A D gene is named only where the DNA matches it firmly. Expanded clones are given a class, and other clones once, few, many or no size at all.

j_call,d_call,v_call,clone_size,cdr3_aa,cdr3_nt
TRBJ1-5,TRBD1,TRBV28,many,CASSQTGVGPQHF,TGTGCCAGCAGTCAAACAGGGGTCGGACCCCAGCATTTT
TRBJ1-5,.,TRBV2,many,CASSEGGGQPQHF,TGTGCCAGCAGTGAAGGGGGCGGTCAGCCCCAGCATTTT
TRBJ2-7,.,TRBV6-2/TRBV6-3,many,CASTITDNYEQYF,TGTGCCAGCACCATCACTGACAACTACGAGCAGTACTTC
TRBJ2-4,TRBD1,TRBV28,few,CASSTIRGRVGNIQYF,TGTGCCAGCAGCACCATCAGGGGGCGAGTAGGAAACATTCAGTACTTC
TRBJ2-6,.,TRBV2,many,CASRGNTGSGANVLTF,TGTGCCAGCAGGGGTAATACAGGGAGCGGGGCCAACGTCCTGACTTTC
TRBJ1-1,.,TRBV28,many,CASRAVGWKNTEAFF,TGTGCCAGCAGGGCGGTTGGGTGGAAGAACACTGAAGCTTTCTTT
TRBJ2-7,TRBD1,TRBV6-1,.,CASLTRGPSEQYF,TGTGCCAGCTTGACCAGGGGGCCTTCCGAGCAGTACTTC
TRBJ2-7,TRBD2,TRBV7-6,.,CASISTSGGHYEQYF,TGTGCCAGCATCTCGACTAGCGGCGGTCACTACGAGCAGTACTTC
TRBJ2-5,TRBD1,TRBV28,many,CATLGQGGETQYF,TGTGCCACCCTAGGACAGGGAGGTGAGACCCAGTACTTC
TRBJ2-3,TRBD2,TRBV7-2,many,CASTVAGGGTDTQYF,TGTGCCAGCACCGTAGCGGGGGGGGGCACAGATACGCAGTATTTT
TRBJ2-7,.,TRBV9,.,CASSAGAGGLYEQYF,TGTGCCAGCAGCGCGGGGGCCGGGGGTCTTTACGAGCAGTACTTC
TRBJ2-2,.,TRBV3-1,many,CASSQVNTGELFF,TGTGCCAGCAGCCAAGTGAACACCGGGGAGCTGTTTTTT
TRBJ1-6,TRBD1,TRBV3-1,many,CASSHDRGNHNSPLHF,TGTGCCAGCAGCCATGACAGGGGGAATCATAATTCACCCCTCCACTTT
TRBJ1-5,TRBD1,TRBV25-1,many,CASSGGQGNQPQHF,TGTGCCAGCAGTGGGGGACAGGGGAATCAGCCCCAGCATTTT
TRBJ2-5,TRBD2,TRBV6-2/TRBV6-3,many,CASSSSTSGGAETQYF,TGTGCCAGCAGCTCATCGACTAGCGGGGGGGCTGAGACCCAGTACTTC
TRBJ1-5,.,TRBV6-1,many,CTSSNDWYQPQHF,TGTACCAGCAGTAATGATTGGTATCAGCCCCAGCATTTT